Given below is one TCR beta chain in context. The data belong to a study of blood T cell repertoires in COVID-19. The wider study: The samples span acute and convalescent COVID-19 from the United States, Italy and Spain. In each case, the material was cDNA or gDNA derived from T cells, B-cell-depleted T cells, or PBMCs.

This CDR3 has 14 residues. V gave up 3 bases and J gave up 3 bases; unmatched junction bases: 4. Germline CDR1 and CDR2: SGHVS and FQNEAQ. Per the authors' pipeline: Reference gene primers were amplified, and this amplification served to estimate nucleated cell counts. The data were produced by immunoSEQ multiplex PCR, yet TCRdb's version contains in-frame clones alone and is incomplete. V, J and clone size derive from that table, while D and trimming were established from the DNA sequence. The data contain tens of thousands of clones, more than 70% of them singletons. This receptor was obtained from a human donor in a cohort sampled during active COVID-19. The chain has TRBV7-8 and TRBJ1-2; 7 bases fit TRBD1. Material: peripheral blood. This CDR3 is CASSLAQGDYGYTF. CDR3 bases: TGTGCCAGCAGCTTGGCCCAGGGGGACTATGGCTACACCTTC.